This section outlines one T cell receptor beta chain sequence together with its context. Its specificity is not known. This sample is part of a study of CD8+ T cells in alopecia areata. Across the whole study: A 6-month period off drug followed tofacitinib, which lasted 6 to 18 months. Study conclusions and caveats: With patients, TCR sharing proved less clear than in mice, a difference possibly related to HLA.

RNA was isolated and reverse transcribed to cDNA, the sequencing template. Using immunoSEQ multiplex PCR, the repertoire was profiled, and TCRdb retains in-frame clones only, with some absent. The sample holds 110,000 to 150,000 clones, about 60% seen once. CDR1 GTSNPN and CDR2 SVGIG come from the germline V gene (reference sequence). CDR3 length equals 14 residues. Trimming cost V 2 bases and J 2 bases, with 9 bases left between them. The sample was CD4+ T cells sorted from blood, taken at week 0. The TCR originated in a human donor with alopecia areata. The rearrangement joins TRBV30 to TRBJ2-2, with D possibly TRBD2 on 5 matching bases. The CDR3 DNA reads TGTGCCTGGAGTCTCCGGACTAACACCGGGGAGCTGTTTTTT. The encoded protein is CAWSLRTNTGELFF.